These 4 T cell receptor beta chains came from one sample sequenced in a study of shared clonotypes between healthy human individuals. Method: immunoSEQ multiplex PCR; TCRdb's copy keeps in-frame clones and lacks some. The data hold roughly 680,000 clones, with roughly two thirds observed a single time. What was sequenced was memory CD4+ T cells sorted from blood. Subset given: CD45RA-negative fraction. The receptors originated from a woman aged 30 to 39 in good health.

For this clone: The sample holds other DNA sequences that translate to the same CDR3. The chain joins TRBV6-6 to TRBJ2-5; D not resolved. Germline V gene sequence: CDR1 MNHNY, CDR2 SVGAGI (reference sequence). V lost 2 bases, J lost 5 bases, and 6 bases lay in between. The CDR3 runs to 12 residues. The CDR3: CASSYGWETQYF. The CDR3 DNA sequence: TGTGCCAGCAGTTACGGCTGGGAGACCCAGTACTTC.

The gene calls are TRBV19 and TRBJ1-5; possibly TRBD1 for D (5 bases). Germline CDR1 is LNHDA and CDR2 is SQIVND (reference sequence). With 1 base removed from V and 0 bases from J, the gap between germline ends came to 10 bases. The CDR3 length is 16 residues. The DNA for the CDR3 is TGTGCCAGTAGTATAGTGACAGACTATAGCAATCAGCCCCAGCATTTT. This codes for CASSIVTDYSNQPQHF.

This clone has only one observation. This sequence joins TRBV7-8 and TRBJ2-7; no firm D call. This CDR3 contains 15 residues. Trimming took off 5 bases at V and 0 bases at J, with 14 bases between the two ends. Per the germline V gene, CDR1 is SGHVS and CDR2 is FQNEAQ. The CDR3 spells CASSPLWGSSYEQYF. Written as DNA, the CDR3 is TGTGCCAGCAGCCCCCTTTGGGGTAGCTCCTACGAGCAGTACTTC.

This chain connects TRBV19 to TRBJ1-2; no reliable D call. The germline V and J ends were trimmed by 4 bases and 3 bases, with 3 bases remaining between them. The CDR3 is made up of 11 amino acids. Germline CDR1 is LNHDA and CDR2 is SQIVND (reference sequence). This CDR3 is CASSKYYGYTF. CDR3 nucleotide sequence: TGTGCCAGTAGTAAATACTATGGCTACACCTTC.